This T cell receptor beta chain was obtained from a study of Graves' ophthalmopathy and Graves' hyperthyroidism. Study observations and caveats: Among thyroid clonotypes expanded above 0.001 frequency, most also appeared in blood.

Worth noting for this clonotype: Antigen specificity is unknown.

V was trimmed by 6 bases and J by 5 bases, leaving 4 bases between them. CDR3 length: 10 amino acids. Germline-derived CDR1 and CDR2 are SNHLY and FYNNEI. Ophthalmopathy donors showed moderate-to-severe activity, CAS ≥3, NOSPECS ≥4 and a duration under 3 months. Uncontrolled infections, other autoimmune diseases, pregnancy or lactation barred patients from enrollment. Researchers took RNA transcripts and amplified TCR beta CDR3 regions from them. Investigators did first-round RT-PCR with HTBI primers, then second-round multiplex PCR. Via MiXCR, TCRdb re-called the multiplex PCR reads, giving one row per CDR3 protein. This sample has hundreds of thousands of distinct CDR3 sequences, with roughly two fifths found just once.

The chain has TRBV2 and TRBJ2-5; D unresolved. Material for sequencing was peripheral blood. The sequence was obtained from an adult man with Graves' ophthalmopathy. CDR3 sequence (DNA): TGTGCCAGCAGGGTGGAGACCCAGTACTTC. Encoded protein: CASRVETQYF.